This T cell receptor beta chain is drawn from a study of vaccination and CD4 T cells after COVID-19. Study-wide context: Ranging from 14 to 241, the interval between dose two and post-vaccine sampling had a median of about 76 days.

Trimming took 4 bases from V and 5 from J, leaving 17 bases between them. This CDR3 region has 14 residues. CDR1 DFQATT and CDR2 SNEGSKA come from the germline V gene (reference sequence). A few counts support this clonotype. The antigen remains undetermined. The Oncomine TCR Beta short-read assay was applied to DNA of cultured CD4+ T cells. TCRdb analysed the PCR reads with MiXCR anew, one entry per CDR3 protein. Seen here are approximately 12,000 distinct CDR3 sequences, 50% observed once, and the top ten hold 25% to 40%. The study's findings and limits: The study examined relatively few convalescent patients and included no early post-infection timepoints. Within the convalescent patients, spike mono-reactivity was found in 304 of 307 vaccine-specific clones.

Treatment in this sample: roughly 10-day PBMC culture with coronavirus spike peptide pools or control peptides (ViraFEST assay). First, ViraFEST expanded antigen-specific T cells with peptide pools, and next it sequenced the TCRs. J is TRBJ2-5 and V is TRBV20-1, with D possibly TRBD2 on 7 matching bases. Sequenced material: CD4+ T cells from blood, cultured in vitro. The receptor's source is a human donor who had recovered from COVID-19. This CDR3 reads CSATRGPPYETQYF. CDR3 sequence (DNA): TGCAGTGCTACGCGGGGGCCCCCCTACGAGACCCAGTACTTC.